These 20 T cell receptor beta chains came from one sample sequenced in a study of identical twins. One entry per CDR3 protein, called by TCRdb with MiXCR from the 5' RACE reads. The sample records 350,000 to 450,000 distinct CDR3 sequences, about a fifth being singletons. The material sequenced was naive T cells sorted from blood. The origin of the receptors is a man aged 45-60 years in good health.

This clonotype was seen at least ten times. The chain employs TRBV28 and TRBJ2-2; 9 nucleotides align to TRBD1. Losses at the gene ends were 5 bases for V and 0 bases for J; bases not matched to a gene: 13. Per the germline V gene, CDR1 is MDHEN and CDR2 is SYDVKM. The CDR3 runs 19 residues. As DNA, the CDR3 is TGTGCCAGCAGTAGGGTTTTAGGACAGGGGATCGCGAACACCGGGGAGCTGTTTTTT. Amino acids: CASSRVLGQGIANTGELFF.

CDR3 DNA: TGCAGCGTAACGTCATCAACAGGGAGCACTGAAGCTTTCTTT. This gives the protein CSVTSSTGSTEAFF. V gene TRBV29-1 combines with J gene TRBJ1-1, with a possible D match to TRBD1 (6 bases). The CDR3 contains 14 residues. Between the trimmed V and J ends, which lost 6 bases and 4 bases, there was a span of 18 bases. CDR1 SQVTM and CDR2 ANQGSEA come from the germline V gene.

This clonotype turned up a few times. The rearrangement links TRBV4-3 to TRBJ2-5, with 7 bases matching TRBD2. The CDR3 has 15 amino acids. Germline lookup yields CDR1 LGHNA and CDR2 YSLEER. Losses at the gene ends were 4 bases for V and 5 bases for J; bases not matched to a gene: 10. Written as DNA, the CDR3 is TGCGCCAGCAGCCCGGCTCTGGGGGGGAGTGAGACCCAGTACTTC. It encodes CASSPALGGSETQYF.

This clonotype was seen only a few times. V usage is TRBV20-1 and J usage is TRBJ1-5; 8 bases are shared with TRBD1. There are 13 residues in the CDR3. J was trimmed by 3 bases and V by 4 bases; bases with no gene match: 2. Germline CDR1 and CDR2: DFQATT and SNEGSKA (reference sequence). The chain's CDR3 is CSATGGPNQPQHF. CDR3 coding DNA: TGCAGTGCTACAGGGGGCCCCAATCAGCCCCAGCATTTT.

This chain links TRBV10-3 with TRBJ1-1; D may be TRBD1 (5 bases). V lost 3 bases to trimming and J lost 6 bases, with 8 bases between them. Germline CDR1 ENHRY, CDR2 SYGVKD. The CDR3 is 12 residues long. The CDR3 DNA sequence: TGTGCCATCAGTGAAGGGGTCTCTGAAGCTTTCTTT. Its translation is CAISEGVSEAFF.

This clonotype was seen many times. The rearrangement joins TRBV5-5 to TRBJ1-2; TRBD1 agrees at 9 bases. Germline CDR1 SGHKS, CDR2 YYEKEE (reference sequence). CDR3 size: 14 residues. V gave up 5 bases and J gave up 2 bases; unmatched junction bases: 4. The CDR3 nucleotides are TGTGCCAGCAGGCCGGGACAGGGAAACTATGGCTACACCTTC. Translation: CASRPGQGNYGYTF. The full variable domain, its missing parts supplied by reference TRBV5-5 and TRBJ1-2, is DAGVTQSPTHLIKTRGQQVTLRCSPISGHKSVSWYQQVLGQGPQFIFQYYEKEERGRGNFPDRFSARQFPNYSSELNVNALLLGDSALYLCASRPGQGNYGYTFGSGTRLTVV.

The V and J genes are TRBV20-1 and TRBJ2-7, with D unresolved. Germline V CDR1 and CDR2: DFQATT, SNEGSKA (reference sequence). The CDR3 runs 11 residues. Trimming shortened V by 7 bases and J by 3 bases, and 10 bases separated the two germline ends. The CDR3 DNA reads TGCAGTGGTAGGATCGTCTACGAGCAGTACTTC. Protein sequence: CSGRIVYEQYF.

This clonotype was seen a handful of times. The J gene is TRBJ2-7, the V gene TRBV9; D is perhaps TRBD2 (5 bases). The germline V and J ends were trimmed by 0 bases and 1 base, with 8 bases remaining between them. The CDR3 covers 14 residues. Germline CDR1 and CDR2: SGDLS and YYNGEE. CDR3: CASSVGSASYEQYF. Here the CDR3 DNA reads TGTGCCAGCAGCGTAGGTAGCGCTTCCTACGAGCAGTACTTC. Filled out from reference TRBV9 and TRBJ2-7, the complete variable domain reads DSGVTQTPKHLITATGQRVTLRCSPRSGDLSVYWYQQSLDQGLQFLIQYYNGEERAKGNILERFSAQQFPDLHSELNLSSLELGDSALYFCASSVGSASYEQYFGPGTRLTVT.

This clonotype appeared many times. The chain recombines TRBV9 with TRBJ2-1, with 11 bases that match TRBD2. The V gene's germline CDR1 is SGDLS and CDR2 YYNGEE. The ends lost 3 bases at V and 0 bases at J; junction bases unmatched: 14. This CDR3 has 20 residues. The CDR3 loop reads CASSGYLGLAERVSYNEQFF. The CDR3 nucleotides read TGTGCCAGCAGCGGATACCTGGGACTAGCGGAGAGAGTCTCCTACAATGAGCAGTTCTTC. Filled out from reference TRBV9 and TRBJ2-1, the complete variable domain reads DSGVTQTPKHLITATGQRVTLRCSPRSGDLSVYWYQQSLDQGLQFLIQYYNGEERAKGNILERFSAQQFPDLHSELNLSSLELGDSALYFCASSGYLGLAERVSYNEQFFGPGTRLTVL.

This clonotype was detected many times. The J gene is TRBJ2-5, the V gene TRBV20-1; D possibly corresponds to TRBD1 (5 bases). The CDR3 has 13 amino acids. Trimming left V 4 bases short and J 0 bases short, with 9 bases between. Germline V lookup: CDR1 DFQATT, CDR2 SNEGSKA (reference sequence). DNA for the CDR3: TGCAGTGCTAAACGGACACACCAAGAGACCCAGTACTTC. It is translated as CSAKRTHQETQYF.

The chain has TRBV5-1 and TRBJ1-5, with a possible D match to TRBD1 (5 bases). The J call is doubtful: the DNA matches TRBJ2-3 better. The CDR3 is 15 amino acids. Germline values: CDR1 SGHRS, CDR2 YFSETQ. CDR3 in amino acids: CASSLESGRNQPQYF. The CDR3 DNA follows: TGCGCCAGCAGCTTGGAGTCAGGGCGAAATCAGCCCCAGTATTTT.

This clonotype was seen at least ten times. The chain is built from TRBV10-3 and TRBJ2-7, with TRBD2 as a possible D gene (5 bases). The CDR3 spans 13 residues. Germline CDR1 reads ENHRY; CDR2 reads SYGVKD. Between the trimmed V and J ends, which lost 3 bases and 2 bases, there was a span of 8 bases. CDR3 sequence (DNA): TGTGCCATCAGTGACAAGCGGACCTACGAGCAGTACTTC. It translates to CAISDKRTYEQYF.

This clonotype was detected ten times or more. This chain links TRBV29-1 with TRBJ2-1; 11 bases map to TRBD1. Germline V CDR1 and CDR2: SQVTM, ANQGSEA. The trim removed 3 bases at V and 8 bases at J, leaving 3 bases unmatched. The CDR3 sequence is 13 residues long. The CDR3 reads CSVDGQGADEQFF. In DNA form, the CDR3 reads TGCAGCGTTGACGGACAGGGGGCCGATGAGCAGTTCTTC.

This clonotype came up a few times. J is TRBJ2-7 and V is TRBV20-1, with 9 positions matching TRBD1. The CDR3 is 13 amino acids. Germline-derived CDR1 and CDR2 are DFQATT and SNEGSKA (reference sequence). V shed 5 bases and J 5 bases; nucleotides not matched to a gene: 7. The CDR3 loop is CSAEPGQGNEQYF. CDR3 in DNA: TGCAGTGCTGAACCGGGACAGGGAAACGAGCAGTACTTC.

The sample holds many counts of this clonotype. This chain links TRBV20-1 with TRBJ2-7, with 12 bases matching TRBD2. Losses at the gene ends were 1 base for V and 0 bases for J; bases not matched to a gene: 4. There are 16 residues in the CDR3. Germline CDR1 and CDR2: DFQATT and SNEGSKA (reference sequence). CDR3 sequence reads: CSARGLAGVGSYEQYF. The CDR3 coding sequence is TGCAGTGCTAGAGGACTAGCGGGAGTCGGCTCCTACGAGCAGTACTTC.

The chain links TRBV28 to TRBJ2-7; 8 bases map to TRBD1. This CDR3 spans 15 amino acids. Germline trimming cut 6 bases from V and 0 bases from J; bases unmatched to any gene: 7. Germline values: CDR1 MDHEN, CDR2 SYDVKM. CDR3 sequence reads: CASRTGTGASYEQYF. In DNA, the CDR3 is TGTGCCAGCAGAACCGGGACAGGCGCCTCCTACGAGCAGTACTTC.

The genes are TRBV20-1 and TRBJ2-5; D not resolved. The CDR3 loop spans 11 amino acids. The V end was cut by 6 bases, the J end by 4 bases, with 9 bases between. Germline CDR1 DFQATT, CDR2 SNEGSKA (reference sequence). Here the CDR3 DNA reads TGCAGTGCGAGCCTTGGAGAGACCCAGTACTTC. It translates to CSASLGETQYF.

Turning to this clonotype: An end of the junction does not agree with germline; a read error may underlie this. The chain links TRBV6-5 to TRBJ1-6; no reliable D call. The CDR3 contains 17 residues. Per the germline V gene, CDR1 is MNHEY and CDR2 is SVGAGI. CDR3 in amino acids: CASSYSGPGSFNSPLHF. The DNA of the CDR3 is TGTGCCAGCAGTTACTCCGGACCGGGGTCCTTTAATTCACCCCTCCACTTT.

The chain employs TRBV6-1 and TRBJ2-7; 10 bases are shared with TRBD2. Looked up from germline, CDR1 is MNHNS and CDR2 is SASEGT. The CDR3 is 15 residues long. With 8 bases clipped from V and 7 bases from J, the junction kept 14 bases outside the gene matches. DNA for the CDR3: TGTGCCAGCGGAACTGGGGGACTAGCGTTGGGGGAGCAGTACTTC. Translated: CASGTGGLALGEQYF.

This sequence joins TRBV7-9 and TRBJ2-7, with a possible D match to TRBD1 (5 bases). The CDR3 is made up of 13 amino acids. Trimming stripped 4 bases from V and 3 bases from J, with 10 bases between. The germline V gene has CDR1 SEHNR and CDR2 FQNEAQ (reference sequence). The CDR3 region is CASSSPTVYEQYF. CDR3 DNA: TGTGCCAGCAGCTCCCCGACAGTCTACGAGCAGTACTTC.